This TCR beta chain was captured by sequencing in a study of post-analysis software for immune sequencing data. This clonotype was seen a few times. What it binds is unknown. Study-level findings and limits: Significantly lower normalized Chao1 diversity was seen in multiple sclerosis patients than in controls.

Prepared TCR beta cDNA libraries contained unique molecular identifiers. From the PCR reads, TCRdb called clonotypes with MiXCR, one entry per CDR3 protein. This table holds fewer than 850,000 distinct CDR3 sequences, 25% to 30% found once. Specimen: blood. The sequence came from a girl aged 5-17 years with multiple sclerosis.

In nucleotides, the CDR3 is TGTGCCAGCAGCTTTTCCGGGACATCCGAGCAGTACTTC. It codes for CASSFSGTSEQYF. The genes are TRBV7-8 and TRBJ2-7; D might be TRBD1 (6 bases). With 3 bases removed from V and 6 bases from J, the gap between germline ends came to 12 bases. This CDR3 has 13 residues. Germline-derived CDR1 and CDR2 are SGHVS and FQNEAQ.